This T cell receptor (beta chain) comes out of a study of cytomegalovirus exposure and HLA in healthy donors. Whole-study findings and limits: Among TCR beta chains of equal frequency, HLA-associated ones were more clonally expanded in a later analysis.

Vbeta (60) and Jbeta (13) primers were used in the PCR. Repertoires were generated with immunoSEQ multiplex PCR, while TCRdb's copy carries only in-frame clones and drops some. Of over 250,000 clones listed, under 80% are singletons. Trimming took 5 bases from V and 5 from J; bases not matched to a gene: 7. This CDR3 is built from 13 residues. Germline values: CDR1 GTSNPN, CDR2 SVGIG (reference sequence). About this clone: Its antigen is currently unknown.

The clonotype comes from a female donor in good health and CMV-seronegative. V usage is TRBV30 and J usage is TRBJ1-1, with TRBD1 matching 8 bases. Material: PBMCs. DNA of the CDR3: TGTGCCTGGGAGCAGGGGGCCTGGACTGAAGCTTTCTTT. Translating gives CAWEQGAWTEAFF.